The 8 T cell receptor beta chains presented below share a single source sample, sequenced in a study of T cells in Graves' hyperthyroidism and ophthalmopathy (dated by TCRdb to between 2017 and 2020). Receptor libraries were prepared by multiplex PCR. Sequencing took place on an Illumina HiSeq 2000. Amplification of TCR beta CDR3 regions was carried out from RNA transcripts. A first-round RT-PCR of the TCR CDR3 used the HTBI primer set with the Qiagen OneStep RT-PCR kit. In-frame beta chains were kept once TCRdb had trimmed the public reads at Q25 with fastp and called clones with MiXCR. Every distinct CDR3 protein forms one entry, paired with its most common genes and DNA. Counted in this sample were around 350,000 distinct CDR3 sequences; 15% to 20% of them appeared once. Together, the top ten hold 3.7% of the sample. Sequencing used blood. Receptors were obtained from a woman aged 18-30 years with Graves' hyperthyroidism.

This clonotype occurred many times. This chain joins TRBV20-1 and TRBJ1-1, with 7 bases that match TRBD1. From germline, CDR1 is DFQATT and CDR2 SNEGSKA (reference sequence). With V trimmed by 1 base and J by 4 bases, 9 bases remained unmatched. This CDR3 spans 15 amino acids. Here the CDR3 reads CSARGQGGRGTEAFF. CDR3 coding DNA: TGCAGTGCTAGAGGCCAGGGGGGAAGAGGCACTGAAGCTTTCTTT.

This clonotype was seen at least ten times. The rearrangement joins TRBV6-5 to TRBJ1-6; 7 bases fit TRBD1. J was trimmed by 6 bases and V by 3 bases; bases with no gene match: 5. Looked up from germline, CDR1 is MNHEY and CDR2 is SVGAGI. This CDR3 contains 15 residues. The CDR3 DNA is TGTGCCAGCAGTTATGCGGGACAGAGTAATTCACCCCTCCACTTT. This codes for CASSYAGQSNSPLHF.

This clonotype has only a few counts. This chain uses TRBV5-4 with TRBJ1-1, with a tentative D call TRBD1 (6 bases). The CDR3 is made up of 14 amino acids. Germline lookup yields CDR1 SGHNT and CDR2 YYREEE (reference sequence). Between the trimmed V and J ends, which lost 7 bases and 4 bases, there was a span of 17 bases. In DNA, the CDR3 is TGTGCCAGCGGGGGCTCGGGACGACTCACTGAAGCTTTCTTT. Translation gives CASGGSGRLTEAFF.

This chain links TRBV12-3 or TRBV12-4 with TRBJ1-2; 7 positions agree with TRBD1. V was clipped by 6 bases and J by 5 bases; unmatched bases: 3. The CDR3 sequence is 12 residues long. As DNA, the CDR3 is TGTGCCAGCAGAGGGACAGAGTATGGCTACACCTTC. Amino acid sequence: CASRGTEYGYTF.

This clonotype has a handful of counts. The chain has TRBV4-1 and TRBJ1-1; no definite D call. This CDR3 has 14 residues. The germline V gene has CDR1 MGHRA and CDR2 YSYEKL. The V and J ends lost 4 bases and 2 bases respectively, with 11 bases between them. CDR3 nucleotides: TGCGCCAGCAGCCTCTCGGCTCTTAACACTGAAGCTTTCTTT. It codes for CASSLSALNTEAFF.

The V gene is TRBV20-1, the J gene TRBJ1-3; 8 positions agree with TRBD1. CDR1 and CDR2 from the germline V gene are DFQATT and SNEGSKA (reference sequence). V trimming: 3 bases; J trimming: 2 bases; junction bases outside the gene matches: 9. The CDR3 extends over 16 amino acids. The CDR3 reads CSARGLTGEAGNTIYF. CDR3 coding DNA: TGCAGTGCTAGGGGATTGACAGGGGAAGCTGGAAACACCATATATTTT.

This clonotype was seen many times. The chain joins TRBV7-2 to TRBJ1-5, with D possibly matching TRBD1 (6 bases). CDR3 size: 13 residues. Germline lookup yields CDR1 SGHTA and CDR2 FQGNSA. Trimming cost V 5 bases and J 6 bases, with 11 bases left between them. This CDR3 is CASSHRVAQPQHF. The CDR3 nucleotides are TGTGCCAGCAGCCACAGGGTAGCTCAGCCCCAGCATTTT.

The chain carries TRBV3-1 and TRBJ1-2; 7 nucleotides line up with TRBD1. The length of the CDR3 is 16 residues. Germline V CDR1 and CDR2: LGHDT, YNNKEL (reference sequence). Trimming took 0 bases from V and 2 from J; bases not matched to a gene: 6. CDR3 sequence reads: CASSQEETGRNYGYTF. CDR3 coding DNA: TGTGCCAGCAGCCAAGAGGAGACAGGGAGAAACTATGGCTACACCTTC.